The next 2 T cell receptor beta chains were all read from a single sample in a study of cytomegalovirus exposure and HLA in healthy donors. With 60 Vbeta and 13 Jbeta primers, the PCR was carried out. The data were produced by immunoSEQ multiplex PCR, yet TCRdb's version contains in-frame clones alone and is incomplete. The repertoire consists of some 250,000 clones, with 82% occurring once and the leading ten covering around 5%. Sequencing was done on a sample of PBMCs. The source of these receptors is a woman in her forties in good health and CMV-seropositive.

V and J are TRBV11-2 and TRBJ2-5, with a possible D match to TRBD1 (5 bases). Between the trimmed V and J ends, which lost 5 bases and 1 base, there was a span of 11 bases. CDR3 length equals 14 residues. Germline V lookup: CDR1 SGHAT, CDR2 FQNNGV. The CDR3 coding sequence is TGTGCCAGCAGCCCCCGACAGATCCAAGAGACCCAGTACTTC. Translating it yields CASSPRQIQETQYF. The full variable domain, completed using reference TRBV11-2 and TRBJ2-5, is EAGVAQSPRYKIIEKRQSVAFWCNPISGHATLYWYQQILGQGPKLLIQFQNNGVVDDSQLPKDRFSAERLKGVDSTLKIQPAKLEDSAVYLCASSPRQIQETQYFGPGTRLLVL.

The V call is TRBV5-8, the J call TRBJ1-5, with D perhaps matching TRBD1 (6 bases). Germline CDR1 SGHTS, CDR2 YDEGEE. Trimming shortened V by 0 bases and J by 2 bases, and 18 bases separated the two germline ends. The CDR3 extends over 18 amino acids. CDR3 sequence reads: CASSLGSQGFEGNQPQHF. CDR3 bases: TGTGCCAGCAGCTTGGGAAGCCAGGGGTTTGAGGGCAATCAGCCCCAGCATTTT.